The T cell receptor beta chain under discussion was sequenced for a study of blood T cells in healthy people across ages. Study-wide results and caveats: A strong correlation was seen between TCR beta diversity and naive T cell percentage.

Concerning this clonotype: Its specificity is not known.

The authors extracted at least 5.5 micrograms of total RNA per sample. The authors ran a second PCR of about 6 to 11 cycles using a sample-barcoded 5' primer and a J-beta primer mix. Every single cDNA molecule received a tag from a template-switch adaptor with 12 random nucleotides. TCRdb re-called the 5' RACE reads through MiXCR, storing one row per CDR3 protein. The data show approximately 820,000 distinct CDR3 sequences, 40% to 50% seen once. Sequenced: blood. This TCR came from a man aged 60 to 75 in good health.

The CDR3 sequence is CASSLNGSPDTQYF. CDR3 sequence (DNA): TGTGCCAGCAGTTTAAACGGGAGTCCAGATACGCAGTATTTT. V gene TRBV28 combines with J gene TRBJ2-3, with D possibly matching TRBD2 (6 bases). The length of the CDR3 is 14 residues. The ends were cut back, 2 bases at V and 4 bases at J, with 10 bases in the middle. Germline CDR1 and CDR2: MDHEN and SYDVKM.